Below are 6 T cell receptor beta chains sequenced from a single sample in a study of early T cells in non-severe SARS-CoV-2 infection. TCRdb reanalysed the 5' RACE reads using MiXCR and keeps one entry per CDR3 protein. Of fewer than 30,000 distinct CDR3 sequences in the sample, about 5% were seen once. The material sequenced was whole blood. Receptors were obtained from an adult who was a healthcare worker with PCR-confirmed SARS-CoV-2 infection or an uninfected control (not recorded which).

The table lists this clonotype with many counts. The genes are TRBV5-1 and TRBJ1-2; 10 positions agree with TRBD1. This CDR3 contains 14 residues. Germline lookup yields CDR1 SGHRS and CDR2 YFSETQ. Trimming at V came to 0 bases and at J to 6 bases, leaving 2 bases not matched to a gene. CDR3 sequence (DNA): TGCGCCAGCAGCTTGGGACAGGGGGCGAATGGCTACACCTTC. Translating it yields CASSLGQGANGYTF.

There are many counts of this clonotype. This CDR3 reads CASRPAQALNTEAFF. The CDR3 DNA sequence: TGCGCCAGCAGGCCGGCTCAGGCCTTGAACACTGAAGCTTTCTTT. The chain recombines TRBV5-1 with TRBJ1-1; D gene uncertain. V was cut by 5 bases and J by 0 bases, with 14 bases left in between. This CDR3 contains 15 residues. Germline values: CDR1 SGHRS, CDR2 YFSETQ.

This clonotype was seen many times. The gene calls are TRBV5-1 and TRBJ1-1; maybe TRBD1 (6 bases). V was cut by 1 base and J by 5 bases, with 21 bases left in between. Germline lookup yields CDR1 SGHRS and CDR2 YFSETQ. CDR3 length: 17 amino acids. CDR3 sequence (DNA): TGCGCCAGCAGCTTGTTACAACAGGGCCCTGGGGGTACTGAAGCTTTCTTT. Its translation is CASSLLQQGPGGTEAFF.

This clonotype was observed many times. The chain has TRBV11-2 and TRBJ2-5; D possibly corresponds to TRBD2 (6 bases). CDR1 SGHAT and CDR2 FQNNGV come from the germline V gene. The V and J ends lost 4 bases and 2 bases respectively, with 35 bases between them. CDR3 length equals 22 residues. As DNA, the CDR3 is TGTGCCAGCAGCTCCAGCACCAGATGGTCGCATCTGGAGAGGGAGGAACAAGAGACCCAGTACTTC. Protein product: CASSSSTRWSHLEREEQETQYF.

This clonotype was seen repeatedly, ten times or more. The chain joins TRBV4-2 to TRBJ2-7, with TRBD2 matching over 7 bases. V shed 6 bases, J shed 4 bases, and the junction held 15 bases outside the gene matches. Germline CDR1 and CDR2: LGHNA and YNFKEQ. The CDR3 has 16 amino acids. CDR3 protein: CASRWMAGESGYEQYF. CDR3 nucleotide sequence: TGTGCCAGCAGGTGGATGGCGGGAGAGTCGGGGTACGAGCAGTACTTC.

This clonotype is labeled as medium-sized. The chain links TRBV7-6 to TRBJ2-3, with a weak D call TRBD2 (6 bases). The CDR3 contains 13 residues. The V end was cut by 5 bases, the J end by 6 bases, with 12 bases between. The V gene's germline CDR1 is SGHVS and CDR2 FNYEAQ. Here the CDR3 DNA reads TGTGCCAGCAGCGAAGGGACTGGTGATACGCAGTATTTT. It is translated as CASSEGTGDTQYF.